The rows below give T cell receptor beta chains drawn from one sample of a study of blood T cell repertoires in COVID-19. Method: immunoSEQ multiplex PCR; TCRdb's copy keeps in-frame clones and lacks some. The sample contains about 190,000 clones, 86% of which appear only once. The sequenced material came from peripheral blood. These receptors originate from a woman in her twenties or thirties with active or convalescent COVID-19. CDR3s include the opening cysteine and the closing phenylalanine or tryptophan. The order of the fields is J gene, clone size, V gene, D gene, CDR3 protein, CDR3 DNA. A D gene is named only where the DNA matches it firmly. Some rows mark clone size as missing; the rest say once, few, many or name a class of expanded clone.

TRBJ1-6 NA TRBV6-5 NA CASIFPAGGGSPLHF TGTGCCAGCATTTTTCCAGCGGGTGGAGGTTCACCCCTCCACTTT
TRBJ2-1 NA TRBV7-9 NA CASSLDRSSYNEQFF TGTGCCAGCAGCCTAGACAGGAGCTCCTACAATGAGCAGTTCTTC
TRBJ1-4 NA TRBV4-2 NA CASSQNRRAGGLFF TGTGCCAGCAGCCAAAATAGGCGGGCCGGGGGACTGTTTTTT
TRBJ2-1 NA TRBV2 NA CASRAWYNEQFF TGTGCCAGCAGGGCATGGTACAATGAGCAGTTCTTC
TRBJ2-1 NA TRBV4-1 TRBD2 CASSQDWSSGSSYNEQFF TGCGCCAGCAGCCAAGATTGGTCTAGCGGGAGTTCCTACAATGAGCAGTTCTTC
TRBJ2-5 NA TRBV19 NA CASKAGADQETQYF TGTGCCAGTAAGGCGGGGGCCGACCAAGAGACCCAGTACTTC
TRBJ1-1 NA TRBV11-3 NA CASSLGGGREAFF TGTGCCAGCAGCTTAGGGGGGGGAAGGGAAGCTTTCTTT
TRBJ2-1 once TRBV15 TRBD2 CATSREASGEMEQFF TGTGCCACCAGCAGAGAAGCTAGCGGTGAGATGGAGCAGTTCTTC
TRBJ2-7 NA TRBV30 TRBD1 CAWSVGTGWRYEQYF TGTGCCTGGAGTGTAGGGACAGGGTGGCGCTACGAGCAGTACTTC
TRBJ2-7 NA TRBV18 TRBD2 CASSPGLAGSYEQYF TGTGCCAGCTCACCGGGACTAGCGGGATCCTACGAGCAGTACTTC
TRBJ1-1 NA TRBV18 NA CASSPSSLNTEAFF TGTGCCAGCTCACCCTCTAGTCTTAACACTGAAGCTTTCTTT
TRBJ2-3 once TRBV29-1 TRBD2 CSVDSSGGFTDTQYF TGCAGCGTTGATAGTAGCGGGGGGTTCACAGATACGCAGTATTTT
TRBJ1-2 NA TRBV11-2 NA CASSSARLLGYTF TGTGCCAGCAGCTCGGCGCGGTTGTTAGGCTACACCTTC
TRBJ2-1 few TRBV4-1 NA CASSQDGAATYNEQFF TGCGCCAGCAGCCAAGATGGGGCAGCAACCTACAATGAGCAGTTCTTC
TRBJ2-7 NA TRBV14 TRBD1 CASSRAGTGPYEQYF TGTGCCAGCAGCCGTGCCGGGACAGGACCCTACGAGCAGTACTTC
TRBJ1-5 NA TRBV28 TRBD1 CASSLRIGTDHNQPQHF TGTGCCAGCAGTTTAAGAATAGGGACAGATCATAATCAGCCCCAGCATTTT
TRBJ1-1 NA TRBV4-1 NA CASSHPARDTEAFF TGCGCCAGCAGCCACCCAGCGCGGGACACTGAAGCTTTCTTT
TRBJ1-3 NA TRBV10-3 TRBD1 CAIKPGQGNTIYF TGTGCCATCAAGCCGGGACAGGGAAACACCATATATTTT
TRBJ1-2 NA TRBV29-1 NA CSARVGGRGDGYTF TGCAGCGCCAGAGTGGGGGGGCGAGGGGATGGCTACACCTTC
TRBJ2-3 NA TRBV9 TRBD2 CASSVRGTSITDTQYF TGTGCCAGCAGCGTAAGAGGGACTAGCATTACAGATACGCAGTATTTT
TRBJ2-4 NA TRBV30 TRBD2 CAWSGGGAKNIQYF TGTGCCTGGAGCGGGGGGGGAGCCAAAAACATTCAGTACTTC